The 8 T cell receptor beta chains in this list originate from one sample, sequenced in a study of T cell repertoires in cytomegalovirus infection. For these TCRs, the target antigens are not known. TCRdb recomputed calls from the reads with MiXCR, one row per CDR3 protein. The table includes about 310,000 distinct CDR3 sequences, approximately 25% detected once. The sequencing used cultured PBMCs, collected from culture after CMV antigen stimulation. Source of these receptors: a human donor in good health (CMV status not recorded). Some clones in this sample may be carry-over from other donors' samples.

The chain's CDR3 is CAISESAGTGETQYF. The CDR3 DNA is TGTGCCATCAGTGAGTCGGCAGGGACGGGAGAGACCCAGTACTTC. The V and J genes are TRBV10-3 and TRBJ2-5; the D gene could be TRBD1 or TRBD2 (5 bases each). The V end lost 0 bases, the J end lost 4 bases, and 12 bases lay between the germline ends. The CDR3 spans 15 residues. Germline CDR1 reads ENHRY; CDR2 reads SYGVKD.

This clonotype came up many times. J is TRBJ2-5 and V is TRBV7-2; TRBD2 aligns across 8 bases. CDR1 and CDR2 (germline): SGHTA, FQGNSA. J lost 5 bases, V lost 8 bases, and 10 bases had no gene match. CDR3 length: 14 amino acids. The CDR3 sequence is CASRLSGSRETQYF. CDR3 DNA sequence: TGTGCCAGCCGGCTCAGCGGGAGTAGGGAGACCCAGTACTTC.

This clonotype was picked up a small number of times. The genes are TRBV4-3 and TRBJ1-2; a weak D match, TRBD1 (5 bases). Germline CDR1 and CDR2: LGHNA and YSLEER. The CDR3 is 13 residues long. The V end was cut by 0 bases, the J end by 4 bases, with 6 bases between. The CDR3 loop is CASSQDGAYGYTF. CDR3 in DNA: TGCGCCAGCAGCCAAGATGGGGCCTATGGCTACACCTTC.

This sequence joins TRBV7-9 and TRBJ2-5, with TRBD1 identical over 7 bases. V trimming: 5 bases; J trimming: 5 bases; junction bases outside the gene matches: 5. This CDR3 has 13 residues. Germline CDR1 and CDR2: SEHNR and FQNEAQ (reference sequence). CDR3 in amino acids: CASSLGQMETQYF. CDR3 nucleotides: TGTGCCAGCAGCCTGGGACAGATGGAGACCCAGTACTTC.

The sample holds a few counts of this clonotype. V and J are TRBV10-3 and TRBJ2-1, with 8 bases lining up with TRBD1. V dropped 2 bases and J dropped 2; count of bases not matched to a gene: 2. This CDR3 has 15 residues. Germline assignment: CDR1 ENHRY and CDR2 SYGVKD. CDR3 sequence (DNA): TGTGCCATCAGTGAGGCCAGGGGGCCCTACAATGAGCAGTTCTTC. It specifies CAISEARGPYNEQFF.

The sample holds many counts of this clonotype. The chain links TRBV7-8 to TRBJ2-5; 7 bases fit TRBD2. Germline assignment: CDR1 SGHVS and CDR2 FQNEAQ. Trimming cost V 4 bases and J 6 bases; bases outside gene matches: 14. The CDR3 has 16 residues. The DNA for the CDR3 is TGTGCCAGCAGCTCCGCGGGGAGCGGGAATAGGAAGACCCAGTACTTC. Translated, it gives CASSSAGSGNRKTQYF.

This chain connects TRBV27 to TRBJ1-1, with D hard to call. Trimming pared 3 bases from V and 7 bases from J, leaving 12 bases between. The CDR3 spans 13 residues. Germline V gene sequence: CDR1 MNHEY, CDR2 SMNVEV (reference sequence). The CDR3 nucleotides read TGTGCCAGCAGTTTGGGTAGAAGTTTTGAAGCTTTCTTT. Translation: CASSLGRSFEAFF.

J is TRBJ2-5 and V is TRBV7-8; D may correspond to TRBD1 or TRBD2 (6 bases each). With 1 base removed from V and 5 bases from J, the gap between germline ends came to 17 bases. The CDR3 runs 16 residues. CDR1 and CDR2 from the germline V gene are SGHVS and FQNEAQ. Written as DNA, the CDR3 is TGTGCCAGCAGCTTAGTTCGGGGGCCCGTTCGGGAGACCCAGTACTTC. Its protein is CASSLVRGPVRETQYF.